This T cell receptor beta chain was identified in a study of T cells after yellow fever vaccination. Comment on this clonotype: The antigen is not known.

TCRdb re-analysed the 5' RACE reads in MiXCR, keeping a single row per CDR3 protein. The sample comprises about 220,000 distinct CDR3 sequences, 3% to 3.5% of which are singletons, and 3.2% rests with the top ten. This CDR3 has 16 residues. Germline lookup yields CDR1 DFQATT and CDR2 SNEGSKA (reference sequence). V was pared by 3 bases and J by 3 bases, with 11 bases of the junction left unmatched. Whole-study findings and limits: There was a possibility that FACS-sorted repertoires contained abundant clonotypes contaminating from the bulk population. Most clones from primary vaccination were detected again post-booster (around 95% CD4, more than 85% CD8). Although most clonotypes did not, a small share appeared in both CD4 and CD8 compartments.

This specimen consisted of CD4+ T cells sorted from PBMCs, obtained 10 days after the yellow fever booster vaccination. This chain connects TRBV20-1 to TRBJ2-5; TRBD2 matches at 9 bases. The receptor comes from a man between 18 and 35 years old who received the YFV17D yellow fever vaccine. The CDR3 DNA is TGCAGTGCTAGGACTAGCGGCAGACGAGGGGAAGAGACCCAGTACTTC. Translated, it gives CSARTSGRRGEETQYF.